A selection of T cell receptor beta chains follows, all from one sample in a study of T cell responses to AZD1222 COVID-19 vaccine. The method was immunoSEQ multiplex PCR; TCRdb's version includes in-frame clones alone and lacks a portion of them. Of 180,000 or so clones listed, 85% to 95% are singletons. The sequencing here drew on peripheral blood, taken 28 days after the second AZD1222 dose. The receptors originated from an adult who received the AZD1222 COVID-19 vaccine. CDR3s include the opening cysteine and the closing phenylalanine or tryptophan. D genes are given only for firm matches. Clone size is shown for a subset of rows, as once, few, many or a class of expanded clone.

TGTGCCAGCAGTTTAGGGGAAATCTATGGCTACACCTTC	CASSLGEIYGYTF	TRBV6-2/TRBV6-3	TRBJ1-2	NA	NA
TGTGCCAGCAGCTTGTGGGGTAGCATCAATGAGCAGTTCTTC	CASSLWGSINEQFF	TRBV5-4	TRBJ2-1	NA	NA
TGTGCCAGCTCACCAGTACAGGGGATCTATGGCTACACCTTC	CASSPVQGIYGYTF	TRBV18	TRBJ1-2	TRBD1	NA
TGTGCCAGCTCACCACCGGCAGGGGGAATTAATTCACCCCTCCACTTT	CASSPPAGGINSPLHF	TRBV18	TRBJ1-6	TRBD1	NA
TGCGCCAGCAGCCAAGCGGTTAGCGGGGGGACGTCCTACAATGAGCAGTTCTTC	CASSQAVSGGTSYNEQFF	TRBV4-3	TRBJ2-1	TRBD2	NA
TGTGCCAGCAGTCGAGGACTAGCGGGAGGCAATGAGCAGTTCTTC	CASSRGLAGGNEQFF	TRBV28	TRBJ2-1	TRBD2	NA
TGCAGCGTTGAGTGCGAGCAGTACTTC	CSVECEQYF	TRBV29-1	TRBJ2-7	NA	NA
TGCGCCAGCAGTCAATTGCTACAGGGCGACGAGCAGTACTTC	CASSQLLQGDEQYF	TRBV23-1	TRBJ2-7	NA	NA
TGTGCCAGCAGCGGACTTGACTCCTACGAGCAGTACTTC	CASSGLDSYEQYF	TRBV28	TRBJ2-7	NA	NA
TGCGCCAGCAGCCAAGCTCTATTGGAAAAACTGTTTTTT	CASSQALLEKLFF	TRBV4-1	TRBJ1-4	NA	NA
TGCGCCAGCAGCTTGGGTGGGGGTTCTGGAAACACCATATATTTT	CASSLGGGSGNTIYF	TRBV5-1	TRBJ1-3	NA	NA
TGCGCCAGCAGCCCAACGACAGGCCCCAATCAGCCCCAGCATTTT	CASSPTTGPNQPQHF	TRBV4-1	TRBJ1-5	NA	NA
TGCGCCAGCAGCCCCCCTTCCTCCTGGCATGAGCAGTTCTTC	CASSPPSSWHEQFF	TRBV5-1	TRBJ2-1	NA	once
TGCGCCAGCAGCCAAGTGTGGCGGGAGGGCCGGGATACGCAGTATTTT	CASSQVWREGRDTQYF	TRBV4-1	TRBJ2-3	TRBD2	NA
TGTGCCAGCAGTTTGTACAGGGAGGGTTCACCCCTCCACTTT	CASSLYREGSPLHF	TRBV28	TRBJ1-6	NA	NA
TGTGCCAGCAGCCCCCTCGTTCTAGCCATGGCAGATACGCAGTATTTT	CASSPLVLAMADTQYF	TRBV9	TRBJ2-3	NA	once
TGTGCCACCAGCAGAGCTAGCGGGGACACAGATACGCAGTATTTT	CATSRASGDTDTQYF	TRBV15	TRBJ2-3	TRBD2	NA
TGTGCCAGCAGCCTCGTAGGGAACGATCAGCCCCAGCATTTT	CASSLVGNDQPQHF	TRBV6-2/TRBV6-3	TRBJ1-5	NA	NA
TGTGCCTGGAGTCTATCGGACAGGGCGGTGACCGGGGAGCTGTTTTTT	CAWSLSDRAVTGELFF	TRBV30	TRBJ2-2	TRBD1	NA
TGTGCCATCAGTGAGCAAAGGAACGAAGAGACCCAGTACTTC	CAISEQRNEETQYF	TRBV10-3	TRBJ2-5	NA	NA
TGTGCCAGCAGCGCCCCTCGGGGGACTGGAAACACCATATATTTT	CASSAPRGTGNTIYF	TRBV9	TRBJ1-3	NA	NA
TGCGCCAGCAGAGGGGACTTTGGGACCGGGGAGCTGTTTTTT	CASRGDFGTGELFF	TRBV5-1	TRBJ2-2	NA	NA
TGCGCCAGCAGCCAAGCCCTCCGAGTGATGGGAGCCAGCTCCTACAATGAGCAGTTCTTC	CASSQALRVMGASSYNEQFF	TRBV4-1	TRBJ2-1	NA	NA
TGTGCCAGCAGCGTAAGGGACTCAATCGGCGGGGAGCTGTTTTTT	CASSVRDSIGGELFF	TRBV9	TRBJ2-2	NA	NA
TGTGCCAGCAGTATAGGGACAGCTAACTATGGCTACACCTTC	CASSIGTANYGYTF	TRBV6-6	TRBJ1-2	TRBD1	few
TGCAGTGCGCTTGGGACAGATACGCAGTATTTT	CSALGTDTQYF	TRBV20-1	TRBJ2-3	NA	NA
TGTGCCAGCAGCCTCCAGGGGTTTTCTTACGAGCAGTACTTC	CASSLQGFSYEQYF	TRBV9	TRBJ2-7	NA	NA
TGTGCCAGCAGTGTGGCGGACCAAGAGACCCAGTACTTC	CASSVADQETQYF	TRBV2	TRBJ2-5	NA	once
TGTGCCAGCAGCTTGAGTGGCCCCGGGTTTGGGGCCAACGTCCTGACTTTC	CASSLSGPGFGANVLTF	TRBV5-6	TRBJ2-6	NA	NA
TGTGCCAGCAGCTTAGCAGGCTATGGCTACACCTTC	CASSLAGYGYTF	TRBV7-2	TRBJ1-2	NA	few
TGTGCCAGCAGTCCTAGCGGGGGGGCCTCCTACGAGCAGTACTTC	CASSPSGGASYEQYF	TRBV7-3	TRBJ2-7	TRBD2	NA
TGTGCCAGCAGGGCCTCTTCGGGGGGAGGAGAGACCCAGTACTTC	CASRASSGGGETQYF	TRBV6-5	TRBJ2-5	TRBD2	NA
TGTGCCTGGAGTATCGAAATGAAGGGAGCTTTCTTT	CAWSIEMKGAFF	TRBV30	TRBJ1-1	NA	NA
TGTGCCAGCAGCAAAGAGGGAGGGAGGAACACTGAAGCTTTCTTT	CASSKEGGRNTEAFF	TRBV21-1	TRBJ1-1	NA	NA
TGTGCCAGCAGCTCCAGGTGGGATCAGCCCCAGCATTTT	CASSSRWDQPQHF	TRBV7-8	TRBJ1-5	NA	few
TGTGCCAGCAGTGAAGCTAGGACAGCTTATTCACCCCTCCACTTT	CASSEARTAYSPLHF	TRBV2	TRBJ1-6	NA	NA
TGTGCCATCAGGCAGGGCCTCTCTGGAAACACCATATATTTT	CAIRQGLSGNTIYF	TRBV10-3	TRBJ1-3	NA	NA
TGTGCCAGCAGAATAGGGTCTCATAATTCACCCCTCCACTTT	CASRIGSHNSPLHF	TRBV27	TRBJ1-6	NA	NA
TGTGCCAGCAGCCAAGATATGGACGGAGGGGATACCCAGTACTTC	CASSQDMDGGDTQYF	TRBV3-1/TRBV3-2	TRBJ2-5	NA	NA
TGTGCCAGCAGCTTTGAGGGAGGGGGCTACACCTTC	CASSFEGGGYTF	TRBV7-3	TRBJ1-2	NA	NA
TGCGCCAGCAGCCCGCTAGGGGTTAGCACAGATACGCAGTATTTT	CASSPLGVSTDTQYF	TRBV5-1	TRBJ2-3	NA	NA
TGCGCCAGCAGCAGTAGGGGTATCGGGGACACCGGGGAGCTGTTTTTT	CASSSRGIGDTGELFF	TRBV5-1	TRBJ2-2	NA	NA